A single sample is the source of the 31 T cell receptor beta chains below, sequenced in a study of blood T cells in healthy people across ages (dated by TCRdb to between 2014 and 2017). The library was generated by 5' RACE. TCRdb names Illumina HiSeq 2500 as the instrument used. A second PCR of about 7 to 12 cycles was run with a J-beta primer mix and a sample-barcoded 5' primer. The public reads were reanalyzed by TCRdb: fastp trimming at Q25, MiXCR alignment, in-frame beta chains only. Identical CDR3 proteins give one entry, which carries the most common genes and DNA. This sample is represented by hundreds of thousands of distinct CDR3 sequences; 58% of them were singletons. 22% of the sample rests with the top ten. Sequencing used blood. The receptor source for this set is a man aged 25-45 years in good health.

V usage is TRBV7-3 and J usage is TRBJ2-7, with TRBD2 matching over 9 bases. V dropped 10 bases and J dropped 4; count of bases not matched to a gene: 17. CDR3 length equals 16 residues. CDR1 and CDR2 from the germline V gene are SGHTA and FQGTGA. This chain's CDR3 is CATLICSGSPFYEQYF. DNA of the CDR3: TGTGCCACCCTTATTTGTAGCGGGAGCCCCTTTTACGAGCAGTACTTC.

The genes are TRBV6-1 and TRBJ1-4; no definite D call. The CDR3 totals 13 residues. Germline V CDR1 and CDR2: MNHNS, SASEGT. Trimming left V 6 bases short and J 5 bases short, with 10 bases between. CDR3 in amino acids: CASSLRENEKLFF. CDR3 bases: TGTGCCAGCAGCTTGAGGGAAAATGAAAAACTGTTTTTT.

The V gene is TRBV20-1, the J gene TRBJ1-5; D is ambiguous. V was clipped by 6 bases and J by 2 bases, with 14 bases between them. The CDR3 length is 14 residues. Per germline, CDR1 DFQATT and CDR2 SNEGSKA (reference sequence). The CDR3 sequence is CSAPPRGRNQPQHF. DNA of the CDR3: TGCAGTGCCCCTCCTCGAGGGCGCAATCAGCCCCAGCATTTT.

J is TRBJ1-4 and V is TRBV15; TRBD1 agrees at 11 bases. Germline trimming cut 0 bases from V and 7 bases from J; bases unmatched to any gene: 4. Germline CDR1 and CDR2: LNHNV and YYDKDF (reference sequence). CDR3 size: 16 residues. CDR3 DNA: TGTGCCACCAGCAGAGATGCGGGGACAGGGGGTGAAAAACTGTTTTTT. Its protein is CATSRDAGTGGEKLFF.

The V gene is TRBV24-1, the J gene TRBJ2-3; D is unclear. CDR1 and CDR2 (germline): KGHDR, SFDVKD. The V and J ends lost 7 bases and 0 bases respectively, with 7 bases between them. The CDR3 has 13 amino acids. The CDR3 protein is CATRGTSTDTQYF. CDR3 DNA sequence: TGTGCCACCAGGGGTACTAGCACAGATACGCAGTATTTT.

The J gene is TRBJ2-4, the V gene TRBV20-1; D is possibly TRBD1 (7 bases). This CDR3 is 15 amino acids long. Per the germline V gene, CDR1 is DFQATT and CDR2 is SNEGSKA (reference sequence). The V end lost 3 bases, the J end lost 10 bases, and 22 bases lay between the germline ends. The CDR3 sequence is CSASFGGGEPQIQYF. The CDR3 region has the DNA TGCAGTGCTAGTTTTGGAGGGGGCGAACCACAAATTCAGTACTTC.

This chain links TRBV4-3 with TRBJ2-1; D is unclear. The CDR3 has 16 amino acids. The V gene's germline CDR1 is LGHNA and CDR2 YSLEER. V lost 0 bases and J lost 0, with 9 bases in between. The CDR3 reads CASSQEPRSSYNEQFF. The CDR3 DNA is TGCGCCAGCAGCCAAGAACCGAGGAGCTCCTACAATGAGCAGTTCTTC.

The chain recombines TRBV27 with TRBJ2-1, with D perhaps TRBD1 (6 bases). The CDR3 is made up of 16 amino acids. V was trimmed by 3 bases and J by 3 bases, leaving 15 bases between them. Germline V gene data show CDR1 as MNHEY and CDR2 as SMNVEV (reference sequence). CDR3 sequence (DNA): TGTGCCAGCAGTTTGGGGGCCCGGAGGTTCTACAATGAGCAGTTCTTC. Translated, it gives CASSLGARRFYNEQFF.

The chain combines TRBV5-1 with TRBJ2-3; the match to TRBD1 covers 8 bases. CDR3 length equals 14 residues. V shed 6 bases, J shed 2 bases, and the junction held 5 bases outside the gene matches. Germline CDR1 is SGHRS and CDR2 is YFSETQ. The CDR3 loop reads CASTGGANTDTQYF. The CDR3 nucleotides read TGCGCCAGCACAGGGGGCGCCAACACAGATACGCAGTATTTT.

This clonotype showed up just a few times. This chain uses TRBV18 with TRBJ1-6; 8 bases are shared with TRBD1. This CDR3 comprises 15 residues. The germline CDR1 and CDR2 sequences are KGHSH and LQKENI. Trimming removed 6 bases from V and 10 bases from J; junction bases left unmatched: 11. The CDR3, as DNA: TGTGCCAGCTCCTCTCGTCGGGACAGGAGATCACCCCTCCACTTT. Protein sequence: CASSSRRDRRSPLHF.

Here the CDR3 reads CASSWTSGSETQYF. The CDR3 region has the DNA TGTGCCAGCAGTTGGACTAGCGGGTCAGAGACCCAGTACTTC. The chain recombines TRBV6-1 with TRBJ2-5; 11 bases align to TRBD2. Germline CDR1 and CDR2: MNHNS and SASEGT. The CDR3 contains 14 residues. V was pared by 5 bases and J by 4 bases, with 3 bases of the junction left unmatched.

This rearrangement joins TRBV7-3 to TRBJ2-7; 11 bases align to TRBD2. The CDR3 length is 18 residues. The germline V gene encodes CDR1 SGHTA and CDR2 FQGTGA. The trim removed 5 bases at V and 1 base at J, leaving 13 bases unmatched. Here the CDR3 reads CASSPSPLAGVGSYEQYF. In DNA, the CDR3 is TGTGCCAGCAGCCCTTCCCCACTAGCGGGAGTCGGGTCCTACGAGCAGTACTTC.

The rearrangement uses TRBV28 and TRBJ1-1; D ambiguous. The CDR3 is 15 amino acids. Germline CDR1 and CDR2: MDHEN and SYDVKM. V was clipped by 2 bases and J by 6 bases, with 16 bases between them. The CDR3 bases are TGTGCCAGCAGTTTAATCGTGGAGGGAGTGGCTGAAGCTTTCTTT. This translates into CASSLIVEGVAEAFF.

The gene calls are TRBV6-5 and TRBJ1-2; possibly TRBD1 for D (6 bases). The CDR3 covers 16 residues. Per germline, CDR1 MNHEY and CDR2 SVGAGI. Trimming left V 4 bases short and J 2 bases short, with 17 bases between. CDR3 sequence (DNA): TGTGCCAGCAGTTGGGATCCCCAGGGGTCAAACTATGGCTACACCTTC. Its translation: CASSWDPQGSNYGYTF.

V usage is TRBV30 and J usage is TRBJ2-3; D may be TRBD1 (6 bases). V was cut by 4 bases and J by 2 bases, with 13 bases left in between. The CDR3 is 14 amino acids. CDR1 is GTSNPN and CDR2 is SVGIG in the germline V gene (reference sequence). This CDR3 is CAWNTGLNTDTQYF. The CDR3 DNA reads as TGTGCCTGGAACACAGGGTTGAACACAGATACGCAGTATTTT.

This CDR3 is CASSRSTSGRAQDTQYF. CDR3 DNA sequence: TGCGCCAGCAGCCGGTCGACTAGCGGGAGGGCCCAAGATACGCAGTATTTT. This rearrangement joins TRBV4-3 to TRBJ2-3; 14 bases map to TRBD2. Per the germline V gene, CDR1 is LGHNA and CDR2 is YSLEER. Trimming removed 4 bases from V and 5 bases from J; junction bases left unmatched: 8. This CDR3 spans 17 amino acids.

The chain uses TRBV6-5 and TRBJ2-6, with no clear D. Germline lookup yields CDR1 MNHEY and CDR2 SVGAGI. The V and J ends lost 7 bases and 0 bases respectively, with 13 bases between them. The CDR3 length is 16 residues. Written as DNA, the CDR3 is TGTGCCAGCAAGGGCAGGTGGAGCTCTGGGGCCAACGTCCTGACTTTC. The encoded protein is CASKGRWSSGANVLTF.

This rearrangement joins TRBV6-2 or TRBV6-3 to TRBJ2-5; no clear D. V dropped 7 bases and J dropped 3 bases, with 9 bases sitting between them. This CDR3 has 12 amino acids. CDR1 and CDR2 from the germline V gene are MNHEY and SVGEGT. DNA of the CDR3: TGTGCCAGCAAAAGGACGGAAGAGACCCAGTACTTC. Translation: CASKRTEETQYF.

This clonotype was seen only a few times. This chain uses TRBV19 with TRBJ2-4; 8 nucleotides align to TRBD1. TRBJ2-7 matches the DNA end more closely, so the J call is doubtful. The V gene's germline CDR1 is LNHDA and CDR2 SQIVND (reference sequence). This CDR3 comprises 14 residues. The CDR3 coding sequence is TGTGCCAGTAGCGCGACAGGGGTGTCCTACGAGCAGTACTTC. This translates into CASSATGVSYEQYF.

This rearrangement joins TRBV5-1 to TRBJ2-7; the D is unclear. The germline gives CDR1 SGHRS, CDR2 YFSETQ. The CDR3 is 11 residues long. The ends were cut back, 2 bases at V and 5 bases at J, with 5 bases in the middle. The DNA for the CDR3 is TGCGCCAGCAGCTTAACCCACGAGCAGTACTTC. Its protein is CASSLTHEQYF.

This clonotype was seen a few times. The CDR3 spells CASSEGGISYEQYF. CDR3 DNA sequence: TGTGCCAGCAGCGAAGGCGGGATCTCCTACGAGCAGTACTTC. The genes are TRBV9 and TRBJ2-7, with D possibly matching TRBD2 (6 bases). V dropped 3 bases and J dropped 0 bases, with 10 bases sitting between them. Germline assignment: CDR1 SGDLS and CDR2 YYNGEE. CDR3 length equals 14 residues.

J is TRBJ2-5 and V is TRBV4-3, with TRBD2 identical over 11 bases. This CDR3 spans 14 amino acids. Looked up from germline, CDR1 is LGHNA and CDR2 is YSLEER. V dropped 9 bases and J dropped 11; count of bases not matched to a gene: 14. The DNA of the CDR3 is TGCGCCAGAGCCGGGACTAGCGGCTACAATGAGCAGTACTTC. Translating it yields CARAGTSGYNEQYF.

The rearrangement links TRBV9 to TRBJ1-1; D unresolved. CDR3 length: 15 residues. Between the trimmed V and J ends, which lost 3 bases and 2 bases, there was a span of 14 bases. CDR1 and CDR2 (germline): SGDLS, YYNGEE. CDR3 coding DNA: TGTGCCAGCAGCGCCTGGGGAGGCCTAAACACTGAAGCTTTCTTT. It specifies CASSAWGGLNTEAFF.

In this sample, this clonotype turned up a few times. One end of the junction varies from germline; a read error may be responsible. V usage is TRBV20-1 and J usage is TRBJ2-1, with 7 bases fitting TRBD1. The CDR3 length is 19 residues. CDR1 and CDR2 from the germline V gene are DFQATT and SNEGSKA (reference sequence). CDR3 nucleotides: TGCAGTGCTAGAGACGTGGGTGGATGGGGACGAGGGGGCTACTATGAGCAGTTCTTC. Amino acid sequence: CSARDVGGWGRGGYYEQFF.

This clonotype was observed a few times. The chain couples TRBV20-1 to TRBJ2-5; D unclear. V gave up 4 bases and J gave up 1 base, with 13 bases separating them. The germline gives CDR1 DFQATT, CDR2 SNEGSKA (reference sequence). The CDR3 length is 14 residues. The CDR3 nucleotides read TGCAGTGCTATTAGGGTGGGCACCCAAGAGACCCAGTACTTC. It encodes CSAIRVGTQETQYF.

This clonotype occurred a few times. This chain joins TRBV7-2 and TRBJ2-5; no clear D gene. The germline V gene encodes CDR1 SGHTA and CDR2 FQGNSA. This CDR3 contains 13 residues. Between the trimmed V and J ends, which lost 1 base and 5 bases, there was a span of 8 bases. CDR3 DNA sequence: TGTGCCAGCAGCTTAGTTGTCAAGGAGACCCAGTACTTC. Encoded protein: CASSLVVKETQYF.

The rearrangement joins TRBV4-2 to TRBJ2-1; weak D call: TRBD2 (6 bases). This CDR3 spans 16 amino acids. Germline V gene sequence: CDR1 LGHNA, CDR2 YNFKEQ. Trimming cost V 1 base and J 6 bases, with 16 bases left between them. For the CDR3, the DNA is TGTGCCAGCAGCCAAGTTCGAACGGGAGATTCCAATGAGCAGTTCTTC. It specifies CASSQVRTGDSNEQFF.

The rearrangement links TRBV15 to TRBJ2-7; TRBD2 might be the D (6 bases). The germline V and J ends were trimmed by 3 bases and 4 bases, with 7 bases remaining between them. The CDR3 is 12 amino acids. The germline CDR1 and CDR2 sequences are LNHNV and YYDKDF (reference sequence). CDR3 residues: CATSSAGYEQYF. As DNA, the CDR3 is TGTGCCACCAGCAGTGCGGGGTACGAGCAGTACTTC.

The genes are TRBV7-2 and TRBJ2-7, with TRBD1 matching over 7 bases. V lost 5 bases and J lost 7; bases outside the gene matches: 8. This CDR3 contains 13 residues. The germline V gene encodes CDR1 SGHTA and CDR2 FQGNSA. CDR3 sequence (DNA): TGTGCCAGCAGCGTCAGACAGGGTATAGAGCAGTACTTC. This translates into CASSVRQGIEQYF.

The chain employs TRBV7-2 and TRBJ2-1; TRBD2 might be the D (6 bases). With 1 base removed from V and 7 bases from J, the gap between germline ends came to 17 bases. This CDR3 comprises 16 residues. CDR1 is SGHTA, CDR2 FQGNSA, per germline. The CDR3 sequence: CASSLEAEPGGNEQFF. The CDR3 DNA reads TGTGCCAGCAGCTTAGAGGCGGAGCCTGGAGGGAATGAGCAGTTCTTC.

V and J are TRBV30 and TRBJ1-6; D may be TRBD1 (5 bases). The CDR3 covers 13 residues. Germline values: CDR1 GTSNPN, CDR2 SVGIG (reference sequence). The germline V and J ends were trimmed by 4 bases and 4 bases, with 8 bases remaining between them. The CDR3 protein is CAWKGEYNSPLHF. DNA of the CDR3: TGTGCCTGGAAAGGGGAATATAATTCACCCCTCCACTTT.